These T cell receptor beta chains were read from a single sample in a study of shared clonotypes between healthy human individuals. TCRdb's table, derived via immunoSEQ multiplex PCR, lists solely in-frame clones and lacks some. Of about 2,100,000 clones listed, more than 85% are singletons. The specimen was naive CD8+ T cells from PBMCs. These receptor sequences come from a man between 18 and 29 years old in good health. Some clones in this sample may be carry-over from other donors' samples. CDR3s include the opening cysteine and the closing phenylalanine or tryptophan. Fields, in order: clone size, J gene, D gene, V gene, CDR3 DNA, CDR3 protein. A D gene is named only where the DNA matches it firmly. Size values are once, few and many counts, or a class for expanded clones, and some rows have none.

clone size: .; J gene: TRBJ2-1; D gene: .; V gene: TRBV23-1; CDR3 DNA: TGCGCCAGCAGTCGCTTTTTCCTCGGGCCCTACAATGAGCAGTTCTTC; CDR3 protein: CASSRFFLGPYNEQFF
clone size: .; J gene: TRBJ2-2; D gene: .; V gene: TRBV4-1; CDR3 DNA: TGCGCCAGCAGCCAATTTTTTGGGGACGGGGAGCTGTTTTTT; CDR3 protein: CASSQFFGDGELFF
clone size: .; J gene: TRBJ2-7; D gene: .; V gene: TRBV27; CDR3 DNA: TGTGCCAGCAGCCTAGGGTTTACCTACGAGCAGTACTTC; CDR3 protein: CASSLGFTYEQYF
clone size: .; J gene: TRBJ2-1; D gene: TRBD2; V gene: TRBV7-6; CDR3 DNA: TGTGCCAGCAGCTTAACTAGCGGGAGGGCCCATGAGCAGTTCTTC; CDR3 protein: CASSLTSGRAHEQFF
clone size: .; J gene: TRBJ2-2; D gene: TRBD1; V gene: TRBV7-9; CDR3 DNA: TGTGCCAGCTCGCCAGCTTTTGGCAGGGGGTCGAACACCGGGGAGCTGTTTTTT; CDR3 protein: CASSPAFGRGSNTGELFF
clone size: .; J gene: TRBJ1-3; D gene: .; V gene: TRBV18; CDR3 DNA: TGTGCCAGCTCACCTGGGGCGCAGCCTTCTGGAAACACCATATATTTT; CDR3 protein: CASSPGAQPSGNTIYF
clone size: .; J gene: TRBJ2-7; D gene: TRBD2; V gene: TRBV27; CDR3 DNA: TGTGCCAGCAGTTTTAAGACTAGCCTCTACGAGCAGTACTTC; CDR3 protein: CASSFKTSLYEQYF
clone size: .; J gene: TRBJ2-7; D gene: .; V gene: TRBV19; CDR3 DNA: TGTGCCAGTAGTATAGGGGGCAGCTACGAGCAGTACTTC; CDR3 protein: CASSIGGSYEQYF
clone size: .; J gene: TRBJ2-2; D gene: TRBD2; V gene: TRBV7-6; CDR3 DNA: TGTGCCAGCAGCTTAGCGCGGGGGTTAACCGGGGAGCTGTTTTTT; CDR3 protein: CASSLARGLTGELFF
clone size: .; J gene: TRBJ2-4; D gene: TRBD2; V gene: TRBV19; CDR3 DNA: TGTGCCAGTAGTATAAGGGGACTAGCGGGCCGGTGGGACATTCAGTACTTC; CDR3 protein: CASSIRGLAGRWDIQYF
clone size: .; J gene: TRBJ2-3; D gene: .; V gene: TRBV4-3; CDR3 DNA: TGCGCCAGCAGCGGAGGGGCGGGACCTAGCACAGATACGCAGTATTTT; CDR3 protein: CASSGGAGPSTDTQYF
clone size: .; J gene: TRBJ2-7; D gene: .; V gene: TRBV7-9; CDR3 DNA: TGTGCCAGCAGCCCAGCGGCCACCTACGAGCAGTACTTC; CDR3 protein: CASSPAATYEQYF
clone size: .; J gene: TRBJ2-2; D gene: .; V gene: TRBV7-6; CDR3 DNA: TGTGCCAGCAGCGCGGACTACCCCGGGGAGCTGTTTTTT; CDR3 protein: CASSADYPGELFF
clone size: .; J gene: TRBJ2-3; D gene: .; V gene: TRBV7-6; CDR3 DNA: TGTGCCAGCAGCTTAGGGGGCAACACAGATACGCAGTATTTT; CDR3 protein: CASSLGGNTDTQYF
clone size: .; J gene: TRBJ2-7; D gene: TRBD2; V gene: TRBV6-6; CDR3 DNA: TGTGCCAGCACTTTGACTAGCCGCTACGAGCAGTACTTC; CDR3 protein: CASTLTSRYEQYF
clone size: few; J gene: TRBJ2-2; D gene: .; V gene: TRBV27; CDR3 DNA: TGTGCCAGCACCACGCACACCGGGGAGCTGTTTTTT; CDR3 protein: CASTTHTGELFF
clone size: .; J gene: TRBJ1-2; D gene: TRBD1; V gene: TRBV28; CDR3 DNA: TGTGCCAGCGGTTTGCCGGGACAGGGCAGGTATGGCTACACCTTC; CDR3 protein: CASGLPGQGRYGYTF
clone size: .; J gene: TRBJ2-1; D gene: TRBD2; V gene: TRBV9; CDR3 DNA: TGTGCCAGCACCCCCGGACTAGCGGGAGGGGGATACAATGAGCAGTTCTTC; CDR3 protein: CASTPGLAGGGYNEQFF
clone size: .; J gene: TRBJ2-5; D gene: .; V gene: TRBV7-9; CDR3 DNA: TGTGCCAGCAGCTTAGACGGGACCCGGGGAGAGACCCAGTACTTC; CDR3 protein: CASSLDGTRGETQYF
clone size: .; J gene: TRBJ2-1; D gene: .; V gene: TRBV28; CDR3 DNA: TGTGCCAGCAGTTTATTGGGGGATATGCGTGAGCAGTTCTTC; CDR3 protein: CASSLLGDMREQFF
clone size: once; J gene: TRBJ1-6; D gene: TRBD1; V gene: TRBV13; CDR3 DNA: TGTGCCAGCAGCTTAGGGACAGGGGCAAGATCACCCCTCCACTTT; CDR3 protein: CASSLGTGARSPLHF
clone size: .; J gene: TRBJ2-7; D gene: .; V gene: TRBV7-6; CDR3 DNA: TGTGCCAGCAGCTCCCCCCTCCGGCGGATGGCCGATAACGAGCAGTACTTC; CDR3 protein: CASSSPLRRMADNEQYF
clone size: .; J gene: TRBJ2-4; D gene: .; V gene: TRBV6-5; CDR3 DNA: TGTGCCAGCAGCCTTGGGACCTCAGCCAAAAACATTCAGTACTTC; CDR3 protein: CASSLGTSAKNIQYF
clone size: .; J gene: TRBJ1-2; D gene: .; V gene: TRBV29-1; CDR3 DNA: TGCAGCGTTGATGGGACGGCTAACTATGGCTACACCTTC; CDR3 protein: CSVDGTANYGYTF